The T cell receptor (beta chain) under discussion was sequenced for a study of T cells in Graves' hyperthyroidism and ophthalmopathy. Findings of the study overall: Most clonotypes expanded in thyroid above 0.001 were likewise present in blood. A 13 V-J model separated ophthalmopathy from stable hyperthyroidism.

RNA transcripts provided the source from which TCR beta CDR3 regions were amplified. With the HTBI primer set, the TCR CDR3 went through a first round of RT-PCR. TCRdb ran MiXCR on the multiplex PCR reads and lists one entry per CDR3 protein. The data contain 300,000 to 400,000 distinct CDR3 sequences, around 23% of them seen just once; the ten biggest clones take up about 50%. The CDR3 length is 14 residues. Germline V gene lookup returns CDR1 MDHEN and CDR2 SYDVKM. The V and J ends lost 4 bases and 3 bases, in that order; junction bases with no gene match: 4. In the case of this clonotype: What it recognizes is unknown.

The specimen was blood. The receptor comes from a woman in her forties or fifties with Graves' hyperthyroidism. The J gene is TRBJ2-5, the V gene TRBV28; 8 nucleotides agree with TRBD2. CDR3 sequence (DNA): TGTGCCAGCAGTTCGCCCGGGGGGGAAGAGACCCAGTACTTC. It is translated as CASSSPGGEETQYF.